The 27 T cell receptor beta chains below all came from one sample that was sequenced in a study of blood T cell repertoires in COVID-19. Sequencing was performed with immunoSEQ multiplex PCR; in TCRdb, only in-frame clones are kept and a portion is missing. The sample yields about 220,000 clones, 82% seen once. The sample was PBMCs or T cells enriched from blood (not recorded which). These receptors were obtained from a woman aged 60 to 75 who had recovered from COVID-19.

The rearrangement links TRBV12-3 or TRBV12-4 to TRBJ2-7; D not resolved. The V end was cut by 1 base, the J end by 7 bases, with 11 bases between. This CDR3 spans 13 amino acids. The CDR3 nucleotides read TGTGCCAGCAGTTTAGGAGCTATCCGGGAGCAGTACTTC. Amino acids: CASSLGAIREQYF.

The chain is built from TRBV5-1 and TRBJ2-3, with 7 bases fitting TRBD2. Germline loops: CDR1 SGHRS, CDR2 YFSETQ. The V and J ends lost 4 bases and 6 bases, in that order; junction bases with no gene match: 14. This CDR3 comprises 16 residues. Here the CDR3 reads CASSPVQAGFTDTQYF. CDR3 bases: TGCGCCAGCAGCCCGGTACAAGCGGGATTCACCGATACGCAGTATTTT. Full variable domain (rest looked up from reference TRBV5-1 and TRBJ2-3): KAGVTQTPRYLIKTRGQQVTLSCSPISGHRSVSWYQQTPGQGLQFLFEYFSETQRNKGNFPGRFSGRQFSNSRSEMNVSTLELGDSALYLCASSPVQAGFTDTQYFGPGTRLTVL.

In nucleotides, the CDR3 is TGTGCCAGTAGTATCCCGGGAACGGCAGATACGCAGTATTTT. Amino acids: CASSIPGTADTQYF. V gene TRBV19 combines with J gene TRBJ2-3; D may be TRBD2 (5 bases). The CDR3 consists of 14 residues. V was trimmed by 3 bases and J by 4 bases, leaving 11 bases between them. Germline V gene lookup returns CDR1 LNHDA and CDR2 SQIVND (reference sequence).

The chain uses TRBV6-5 and TRBJ2-5; tentative D call: TRBD2 (5 bases). V lost 3 bases and J 1 base, leaving 15 bases between the germline ends. Germline CDR1 and CDR2: MNHEY and SVGAGI. The CDR3 has 16 residues. Written as DNA, the CDR3 is TGTGCCAGCAGTTATTCTTTTTCTACTAGCCAAGAGACCCAGTACTTC. Translation: CASSYSFSTSQETQYF.

Here the CDR3 reads CASTGQGSNEQFF. CDR3 DNA sequence: TGTGCCAGCACGGGACAGGGCAGCAATGAGCAGTTCTTC. V gene TRBV2 combines with J gene TRBJ2-1, with 9 bases fitting TRBD1. J gave up 6 bases and V 7 bases, and 4 bases lay outside the gene matches. Germline CDR1 SNHLY, CDR2 FYNNEI. CDR3 length: 13 amino acids.

This chain joins TRBV7-6 and TRBJ2-3; the match to TRBD2 covers 11 bases. Trimming cost V 4 bases and J 2 bases; bases outside gene matches: 5. The CDR3 runs to 16 residues. Germline V CDR1 and CDR2: SGHVS, FNYEAQ. The CDR3 is CASSYRLAGHTDTQYF. In DNA form, the CDR3 reads TGTGCCAGCAGCTACCGACTAGCGGGACACACAGATACGCAGTATTTT.

This clone was found once. This chain uses TRBV7-9 with TRBJ1-5; no reliable D call. This CDR3 is 12 amino acids long. Germline values: CDR1 SEHNR, CDR2 FQNEAQ (reference sequence). Trimming removed 4 bases from V and 6 bases from J, with 7 bases in between. The CDR3 DNA reads TGTGCCAGCAGCTCCGGGTCTCAGCCCCAGCATTTT. Protein: CASSSGSQPQHF.

This chain links TRBV19 with TRBJ2-3; 12 bases align to TRBD2. Trimming took 1 base from V and 2 from J; bases not matched to a gene: 4. Germline loops: CDR1 LNHDA, CDR2 SQIVND (reference sequence). The CDR3 is 17 amino acids. CDR3 coding DNA: TGTGCCAGTAGTATAGGGAGGACTAGCGGGATCACAGATACGCAGTATTTT. Amino acids: CASSIGRTSGITDTQYF.

This chain uses TRBV5-1 with TRBJ1-5, with 9 bases lining up with TRBD1. The CDR3 is made up of 15 amino acids. The trim removed 4 bases at V and 4 bases at J, leaving 6 bases unmatched. Germline CDR1 reads SGHRS; CDR2 reads YFSETQ. The CDR3 here is CASSVGTGQNQPQHF. CDR3 nucleotides: TGCGCCAGCAGCGTAGGGACAGGGCAGAATCAGCCCCAGCATTTT.

The V call is TRBV5-1, the J call TRBJ2-3, with TRBD1 as a possible D gene (5 bases). The germline V and J ends were trimmed by 2 bases and 2 bases, with 15 bases remaining between them. The CDR3 sequence is 16 residues long. Looked up from germline, CDR1 is SGHRS and CDR2 is YFSETQ. CDR3 DNA sequence: TGCGCCAGCAGCTTTGGACACCGCCTCAACACAGATACGCAGTATTTT. Translated: CASSFGHRLNTDTQYF.

The gene calls are TRBV6-5 and TRBJ2-1; D possibly corresponds to TRBD1 (6 bases). Germline V gene data show CDR1 as MNHEY and CDR2 as SVGAGI. This CDR3 is built from 11 residues. The germline V and J ends were trimmed by 6 bases and 9 bases, with 9 bases remaining between them. The CDR3 sequence: CASRRGGEQFF. The CDR3 bases are TGTGCCAGCAGACGAGGGGGTGAGCAGTTCTTC.

The rearrangement links TRBV6-5 to TRBJ1-4; weak D call: TRBD1 (5 bases). The CDR3 has 12 amino acids. Trimming took off 10 bases at V and 5 bases at J, with 11 bases between the two ends. Looked up from germline, CDR1 is MNHEY and CDR2 is SVGAGI. The CDR3 reads CATGGLNEKLFF. The CDR3 DNA reads TGTGCCACGGGGGGTCTGAATGAAAAACTGTTTTTT.

V is TRBV19 and J is TRBJ2-2; tentatively, D is TRBD2 (6 bases). Germline V gives CDR1 LNHDA, CDR2 SQIVND (reference sequence). Trimming took off 5 bases at V and 8 bases at J, with 15 bases between the two ends. There are 14 residues in the CDR3. Written as DNA, the CDR3 is TGTGCCAGTAGTGCGGGACTCCGAAGGGGGGAGCTGTTTTTT. This gives the protein CASSAGLRRGELFF.

The genes are TRBV7-2 and TRBJ1-5; 8 nucleotides line up with TRBD1. Per the germline V gene, CDR1 is SGHTA and CDR2 is FQGNSA. V lost 3 bases to trimming and J lost 7 bases; unmatched junction nucleotides: 11. The CDR3 spans 16 residues. The CDR3 DNA follows: TGTGCCAGCAGCTTGAATCTCAGGGGGCCGGGACAGCCCCAGCATTTT. Translated, it gives CASSLNLRGPGQPQHF.

The rearrangement links TRBV5-6 to TRBJ1-3, with D unresolved. Trimming took off 5 bases at V and 4 bases at J, with 13 bases between the two ends. Per the germline V gene, CDR1 is SGHDT and CDR2 is YYEEEE. This CDR3 is 14 amino acids long. CDR3 residues: CASSVRGSGNTIYF. CDR3 DNA: TGTGCCAGCAGTGTTCGCGGATCCGGAAACACCATATATTTT. Drawing the rest from reference TRBV5-6 and TRBJ1-3, the complete variable domain is DAGVTQSPTHLIKTRGQQVTLRCSPKSGHDTVSWYQQALGQGPQFIFQYYEEEERQRGNFPDRFSGHQFPNYSSELNVNALLLGDSALYLCASSVRGSGNTIYFGEGSWLTVV.

The V gene is TRBV29-1, the J gene TRBJ2-7; TRBD1 aligns across 7 bases. This CDR3 contains 12 residues. Germline values: CDR1 SQVTM, CDR2 ANQGSEA. Trimming removed 8 bases from V and 2 bases from J; junction bases left unmatched: 6. The CDR3 DNA sequence: TGCAGCTACGGACAGGTACCCTACGAGCAGTACTTC. It yields the protein CSYGQVPYEQYF.

This clone was seen only once. This chain links TRBV11-2 with TRBJ1-6; D is unresolved. From germline, CDR1 is SGHAT and CDR2 FQNNGV. Trimming removed 0 bases at V and 4 bases at J, with 4 bases between. The length of the CDR3 is 14 residues. The CDR3 sequence: CASSLDPYNSPLHF. DNA for the CDR3: TGTGCCAGCAGCTTAGACCCGTATAATTCACCCCTCCACTTT.

This rearrangement joins TRBV6-5 to TRBJ2-1; 8 nucleotides line up with TRBD1. Germline-derived CDR1 and CDR2 are MNHEY and SVGAGI. The CDR3 sequence is 12 residues long. J gave up 12 bases and V 4 bases, and 5 bases lay outside the gene matches. The CDR3: CASSSTGGRQFF. The CDR3 region has the DNA TGTGCCAGCAGTTCCACAGGGGGGCGGCAGTTCTTC.

This chain uses TRBV7-2 with TRBJ1-1; possibly TRBD1 for D (6 bases). The CDR3 is 14 residues long. The germline V and J ends were trimmed by 3 bases and 10 bases, with 18 bases remaining between them. The germline gives CDR1 SGHTA, CDR2 FQGNSA. In DNA form, the CDR3 reads TGTGCCAGCAGCTTCACCCGGGACACGATAGGAGCTTTCTTT. As protein: CASSFTRDTIGAFF.

The V and J genes are TRBV10-2 and TRBJ2-5, with D perhaps matching TRBD2 (7 bases). The CDR3 totals 16 residues. Per the germline V gene, CDR1 is WSHSY and CDR2 is SAAADI. Between the trimmed V and J ends, which lost 6 bases and 7 bases, there was a span of 24 bases. CDR3 sequence: CASRERGGRNIGTQYF. CDR3 in DNA: TGCGCCAGCAGAGAAAGGGGGGGCAGGAATATTGGGACCCAGTACTTC.

V gene TRBV11-2 combines with J gene TRBJ2-5; 9 bases match TRBD2. This CDR3 has 19 residues. The V and J ends lost 3 bases and 2 bases, in that order; junction bases with no gene match: 16. Germline lookup yields CDR1 SGHAT and CDR2 FQNNGV. The CDR3 DNA follows: TGTGCCAGCAGCTTGAGACTAGCGGAGCTGAAGGGGAAACAAGAGACCCAGTACTTC. Its protein is CASSLRLAELKGKQETQYF.

This clone was detected only once. The chain links TRBV4-1 to TRBJ2-3, with 7 bases fitting TRBD1. J was trimmed by 4 bases and V by 1 base; bases with no gene match: 11. The germline V gene has CDR1 MGHRA and CDR2 YSYEKL. The CDR3 sequence is 17 residues long. The CDR3 bases are TGCGCCAGCAGCCAAGGGGCGACAGGGTTTTTTGCAGATACGCAGTATTTT. Its translation is CASSQGATGFFADTQYF.

This clone was observed a few times. The gene calls are TRBV4-1 and TRBJ1-5, with D hard to call. Trimming pared 0 bases from V and 2 bases from J, leaving 5 bases between. CDR1 is MGHRA and CDR2 is YSYEKL in the germline V gene. The CDR3 runs to 14 residues. The CDR3, as DNA: TGCGCCAGCAGCCAAGAGAGGGGCAATCAGCCCCAGCATTTT. Protein: CASSQERGNQPQHF.

V gene TRBV11-3 combines with J gene TRBJ2-3; 8 bases match TRBD2. V dropped 5 bases and J dropped 3; count of bases not matched to a gene: 4. The CDR3 is made up of 14 amino acids. From germline, CDR1 is SGHNT and CDR2 YENEEA. The CDR3 DNA reads TGTGCCAGCAGCCGTAGCGGGAAGACAGATACGCAGTATTTT. Protein sequence: CASSRSGKTDTQYF.

This chain joins TRBV27 and TRBJ1-6; no clear D. Germline V lookup: CDR1 MNHEY, CDR2 SMNVEV (reference sequence). The length of the CDR3 is 14 residues. Trimming shortened V by 8 bases and J by 5 bases, and 13 bases separated the two germline ends. CDR3 in amino acids: CASSVRANNSPLHF. CDR3 in DNA: TGTGCCAGCTCGGTGAGGGCAAATAATTCACCCCTCCACTTT.

This clone has a handful of counts. This rearrangement joins TRBV5-6 to TRBJ2-7; 10 bases align to TRBD2. This CDR3 comprises 16 residues. J lost 0 bases, V lost 3 bases, and 6 bases had no gene match. CDR1 is SGHDT and CDR2 is YYEEEE in the germline V gene. The CDR3, as DNA: TGTGCCAGCAGCTCCCTAGCGGGAGTCTACTCCTACGAGCAGTACTTC. Protein sequence: CASSSLAGVYSYEQYF. The full variable domain, with the rest looked up from reference TRBV5-6 and TRBJ2-7, is DAGVTQSPTHLIKTRGQQVTLRCSPKSGHDTVSWYQQALGQGPQFIFQYYEEEERQRGNFPDRFSGHQFPNYSSELNVNALLLGDSALYLCASSSLAGVYSYEQYFGPGTRLTVT.

The V gene is TRBV19, the J gene TRBJ2-7; tentative D call: TRBD1 (5 bases). Germline V lookup: CDR1 LNHDA, CDR2 SQIVND (reference sequence). The CDR3 runs 14 residues. V lost 2 bases and J 3 bases, leaving 11 bases between the germline ends. CDR3 in amino acids: CASSIQGVGYEQYF. The CDR3 DNA is TGTGCCAGTAGTATACAAGGGGTGGGCTACGAGCAGTACTTC.